This entry features one T cell receptor beta chain sequence. Its antigen is as yet unknown. Here immunoSEQ multiplex PCR was the method, and the copy in TCRdb shows in-frame clones only, minus some. This table has about 47,000 clones, approximately 94% appearing once. This entry is derived from a study of graft-versus-host responses after intestinal transplantation. Background on the study: Multivisceral, liver-intestinal, or isolated intestinal transplants were performed in recipients. The recipients all started with anti-thymocyte globulin induction and then took tacrolimus and steroids for 3 to 4 years. Study results and caveats: Some GvH clones were seen earlier in gut or blood, suggesting intestinal origin. Levels of circulating GvH clones at their peak were associated with early post-transplant HvG declines.

The CDR3 spans 15 residues. The germline gives CDR1 SNHLY, CDR2 FYNNEI. V lost 8 bases, J lost 7 bases, and 18 bases lay in between. The source is a human patient who received an intestinal transplant, so some T cells may come from the graft donor. The source was PBMCs, collected more than 310 days after intestinal transplant. V is TRBV2 and J is TRBJ1-6; tentatively, D is TRBD1 (6 bases). DNA for the CDR3: TGTGCCAGCTTACGGGCCGCGAGGGGGAATTCACCCCTCCACTTT. Protein: CASLRAARGNSPLHF.